This TCR beta chain came from a study of blood T cells in healthy people across ages. Overall study results and limits: There was a strong correlation between TCR beta diversity and naive T cell percentage. TCR beta diversity per million T cells fell roughly linearly with age. A conclusive naive versus antigen-experienced comparison was prevented by the unsorted PBMCs.

Ten or more counts support this clonotype. As yet, its antigen is unknown. The use of a sample-barcoded 5' primer and a J-beta primer mix characterized a second PCR of about 7 to 12 cycles. Template switching added a 12-random-nucleotide identifier to every cDNA molecule. TCRdb itself ran the 5' RACE reads through MiXCR, one entry per CDR3 protein. The repertoire holds roughly 900,000 distinct CDR3 sequences, under 30% seen once, with around a sixth in the top ten. The sequencing input was blood. The sequence was obtained from an elderly woman in good health.

CDR3: CASNRDGISTDTQYF. The CDR3 coding sequence is TGCGCCAGCAACCGGGACGGTATTAGCACAGATACGCAGTATTTT. The chain couples TRBV10-1 to TRBJ2-3; D assignment may be TRBD1 or TRBD2 (5 bases each). This CDR3 region has 15 residues. Trimming stripped 7 bases from V and 0 bases from J, with 14 bases between. In germline, CDR1 is WNHNN, CDR2 SYGVQD (reference sequence).